A selection of T cell receptor beta chains follows, all from one sample in a study of OX40 agonist ivuxolimab in advanced cancers. The method was immunoSEQ multiplex PCR; TCRdb's version includes in-frame clones alone and lacks a portion of them. The repertoire consists of around 80,000 clones, with roughly four fifths occurring once and the leading ten covering roughly 0.41%. Sequencing was performed on CD4+ or CD8+ T cells sorted from blood, taken in a trial of the OX40 agonist ivuxolimab. These receptors were taken from an adult with an advanced solid tumor such as melanoma, head and neck, liver or kidney cancer. The CDR3 runs from the conserved cysteine through the conserved F or W. D genes are given only for firm matches. Expanded clones are given a class, and other clones once, few, many or no size at all.

D | J | V | size | CDR3 | DNA
. | TRBJ2-1 | TRBV6-5 | . | CASSRGGSEYGEQFF | TGTGCCAGCAGCAGGGGGGGTTCAGAGTACGGTGAGCAGTTCTTC
. | TRBJ2-2 | TRBV19 | . | CASTLRARPTGELFF | TGTGCCAGTACCCTTCGGGCGCGGCCCACCGGGGAGCTGTTTTTT
. | TRBJ2-7 | TRBV7-2 | . | CASSSFRYEQYF | TGTGCCAGCAGCTCTTTCCGCTACGAGCAGTACTTC
. | TRBJ1-2 | TRBV9 | . | CASSVGAGAQYGYTF | TGTGCCAGCAGCGTAGGGGCAGGGGCCCAATATGGCTACACCTTC
. | TRBJ1-5 | TRBV7-2 | . | CASSSRGSNQPQHF | TGTGCCAGCAGCTCCAGGGGTAGCAATCAGCCCCAGCATTTT
. | TRBJ2-7 | TRBV30 | . | CAWSRDGWYSYEQYF | TGTGCCTGGAGCCGGGATGGGTGGTACTCCTACGAGCAGTACTTC
. | TRBJ2-7 | TRBV28 | . | CASSLWVYEQYF | TGTGCCAGCAGTTTGTGGGTCTACGAGCAGTACTTC
. | TRBJ1-5 | TRBV30 | . | CACGAGGNQPQHF | TGTGCCTGCGGGGCGGGGGGCAATCAGCCCCAGCATTTT
. | TRBJ1-5 | TRBV6-1 | . | CASSESNQPQHF | TGTGCCAGCAGTGAAAGCAATCAGCCCCAGCATTTT
. | TRBJ1-1 | TRBV11-1 | . | CASSNPLDSHTEAFF | TGTGCCAGCAGTAACCCTCTCGACAGCCACACTGAAGCTTTCTTT
. | TRBJ2-5 | TRBV5-4 | . | CASSLTGDETQYF | TGTGCCAGCAGCTTGACAGGCGATGAGACCCAGTACTTC
TRBD2 | TRBJ2-7 | TRBV7-3 | . | CASSLGGGPQYEQYF | TGTGCCAGCAGCTTGGGGGGAGGGCCCCAATACGAGCAGTACTTC
. | TRBJ2-7 | TRBV9 | . | CASSVASGGGNYEQYF | TGTGCCAGCAGCGTGGCCTCAGGGGGAGGAAACTACGAGCAGTACTTC
TRBD1 | TRBJ1-1 | TRBV27 | . | CASSLRQGLETEAFF | TGTGCCAGCAGTTTACGACAGGGTCTCGAGACTGAAGCTTTCTTT
. | TRBJ2-1 | TRBV5-6 | . | CASSLGVSYNEQFF | TGTGCCAGCAGCTTGGGGGTATCCTACAATGAGCAGTTCTTC
. | TRBJ2-3 | TRBV27 | . | CASSQNPPGTQYF | TGTGCCAGCAGTCAAAACCCACCCGGTACGCAGTATTTT
. | TRBJ2-3 | TRBV11-3 | . | CASSLEADTDTQYF | TGTGCCAGCAGCTTAGAGGCGGACACAGATACGCAGTATTTT
. | TRBJ1-1 | TRBV11-2 | once | CASSLRQGRVAEAFF | TGTGCCAGCAGCTTAAGGCAGGGGAGGGTGGCTGAAGCTTTCTTT
. | TRBJ2-2 | TRBV27 | . | CASSLGLGSTGELFF | TGTGCCAGCAGTTTGGGGCTCGGGAGCACCGGGGAGCTGTTTTTT
. | TRBJ2-3 | TRBV18 | . | CASSPLFLATDTQYF | TGTGCCAGCTCACCACTTTTCCTTGCCACAGATACGCAGTATTTT
. | TRBJ1-4 | TRBV6-1 | . | CASSESRKATNEKLFF | TGTGCCAGCAGTGAAAGCCGGAAGGCAACTAATGAAAAACTGTTTTTT
. | TRBJ1-2 | TRBV30 | . | CAWVGSRGYGYTF | TGTGCCTGGGTAGGGAGTAGGGGATATGGCTACACCTTC
TRBD2 | TRBJ2-1 | TRBV28 | once | CASSSLAGVGNEQFF | TGTGCCAGCAGTTCCCTAGCGGGAGTTGGTAATGAGCAGTTCTTC
. | TRBJ2-1 | TRBV30 | . | CAWSVGTLSYNEQFF | TGTGCCTGGAGTGTTGGGACTCTCTCCTACAATGAGCAGTTCTTC
TRBD1 | TRBJ1-2 | TRBV6-6 | once | CASSYRQGEYGYTF | TGTGCCAGCAGTTACCGACAGGGGGAATATGGCTACACCTTC
. | TRBJ1-2 | TRBV7-3 | . | CASSLTGPGNYGYTF | TGTGCCAGCAGCTTAACGGGACCGGGCAACTATGGCTACACCTTC
. | TRBJ1-1 | TRBV15 | once | CATSRQLNTEAFF | TGTGCCACCAGCAGGCAACTCAACACTGAAGCTTTCTTT